This T cell receptor beta chain emerged from a study of T cell responses to AZD1222 COVID-19 vaccine. Study findings and constraints: Nearly half of the spike-specific TCRs reportedly recognize variant regions that carry no mutations. The sample set comprised mostly white British donors with more females, and clonal diversity was possibly underestimated.

For this clone: Its target is not known.

Generated by immunoSEQ multiplex PCR, the TCRdb table keeps only in-frame clones and is missing some. The sample records some 85,000 clones, 75% to 90% being singletons. The CDR3 is made up of 16 amino acids. The germline V gene has CDR1 SGHTA and CDR2 FQGNSA. Trimming removed 1 base at V and 2 bases at J, with 12 bases between. This clonotype was obtained from an adult in good health. This material consisted of peripheral blood, taken on day 0 of AZD1222 vaccination. The J gene is TRBJ1-5, the V gene TRBV7-2; D call uncertain. CDR3 residues: CASSLVAEGGNQPQHF. DNA for the CDR3: TGTGCCAGCAGCTTAGTAGCGGAGGGTGGCAATCAGCCCCAGCATTTT.